The entry below gives a single TCR beta chain sequence along with its context. This sample is part of a study of blood T cell repertoires in COVID-19. Measured with immunoSEQ multiplex PCR; TCRdb has only the in-frame clones, and not every one. This sample has over 150,000 clones, with roughly 93% found just once. The sample was peripheral blood. The clonotype comes from a man younger than 35 with COVID-19, enrolled during active disease.

CDR3 protein: CASSLRLADYEQYF. DNA for the CDR3: TGTGCCAGCAGCCTCCGGCTAGCGGATTACGAGCAGTACTTC. V is TRBV13 and J is TRBJ2-7, with 7 bases aligning to TRBD2. This CDR3 is built from 14 residues. After removal of 5 bases from V and 4 bases from J, the junction contained 8 bases not matched to a gene. Germline V gene data show CDR1 as PRHDT and CDR2 as FYEKMQ (reference sequence).